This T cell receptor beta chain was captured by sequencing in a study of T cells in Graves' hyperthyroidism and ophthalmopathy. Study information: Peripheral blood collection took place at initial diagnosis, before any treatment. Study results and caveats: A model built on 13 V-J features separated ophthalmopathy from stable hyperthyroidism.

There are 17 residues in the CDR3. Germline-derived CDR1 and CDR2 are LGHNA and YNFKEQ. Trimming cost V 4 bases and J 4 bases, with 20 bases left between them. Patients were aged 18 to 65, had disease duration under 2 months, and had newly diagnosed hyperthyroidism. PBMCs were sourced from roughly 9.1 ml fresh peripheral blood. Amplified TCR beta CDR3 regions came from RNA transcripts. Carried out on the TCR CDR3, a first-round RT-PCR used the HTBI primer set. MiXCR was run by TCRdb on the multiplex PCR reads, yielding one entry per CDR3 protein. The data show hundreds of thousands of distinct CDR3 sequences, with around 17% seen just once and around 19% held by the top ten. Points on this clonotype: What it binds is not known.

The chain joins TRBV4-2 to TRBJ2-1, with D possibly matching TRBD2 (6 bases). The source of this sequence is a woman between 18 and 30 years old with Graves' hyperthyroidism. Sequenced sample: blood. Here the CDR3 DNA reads TGTGCCAGCAGCCCGCCTATTAGCGGAAAAACATACAATGAGCAGTTCTTC. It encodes CASSPPISGKTYNEQFF.